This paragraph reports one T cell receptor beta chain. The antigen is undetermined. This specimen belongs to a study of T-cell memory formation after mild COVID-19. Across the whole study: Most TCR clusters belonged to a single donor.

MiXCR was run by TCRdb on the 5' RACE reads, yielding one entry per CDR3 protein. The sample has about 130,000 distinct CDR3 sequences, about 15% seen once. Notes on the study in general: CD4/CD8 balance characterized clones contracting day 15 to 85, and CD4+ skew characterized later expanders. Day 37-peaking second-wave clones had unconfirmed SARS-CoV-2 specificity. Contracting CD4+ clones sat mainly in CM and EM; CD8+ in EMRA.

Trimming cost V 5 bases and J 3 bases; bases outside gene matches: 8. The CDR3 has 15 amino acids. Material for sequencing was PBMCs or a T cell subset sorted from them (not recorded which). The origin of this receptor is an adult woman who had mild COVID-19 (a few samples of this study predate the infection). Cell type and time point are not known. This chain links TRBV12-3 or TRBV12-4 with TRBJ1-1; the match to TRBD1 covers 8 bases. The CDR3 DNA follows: TGTGCCAGCAGTCTGCGGACAGGGCAGGACACTGAAGCTTTCTTT. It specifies CASSLRTGQDTEAFF.